Listed below are T cell receptor beta chains from one sample, sequenced in a study of OX40 agonist ivuxolimab in advanced cancers. The protocol was immunoSEQ multiplex PCR, while the TCRdb copy is restricted to in-frame clones and leaves out a portion. This sample has about 77,000 clones; just under 90% occur once, and the top ten carry less than 3%. Sequences were derived from CD4+ or CD8+ T cells sorted from blood, sampled in a trial of the OX40 agonist ivuxolimab. The receptors here all came from an adult with an advanced solid tumor such as melanoma, head and neck, liver or kidney cancer. Both conserved end residues are part of each CDR3. The order of the fields is D gene, V gene, clone size, J gene, CDR3 DNA, CDR3 protein. The D gene is left open where the match is weak. Size values are once, few and many counts, or a class for expanded clones, and some rows have none.

-	TRBV5-1	-	TRBJ2-1	TGCGCCAGCAGGACAGTCCACAATGAGCAGTTCTTC	CASRTVHNEQFF
-	TRBV5-5	-	TRBJ1-5	TGTGCCAGCAGCTTGGTAAAGGGGGTCAAAGCGGGCCCCCAGCATTTT	CASSLVKGVKAGPQHF
-	TRBV7-2	-	TRBJ2-2	TGTGCCAGCAGCCAAAAGAGGGACGCCGGGGAGCTGTTTTTT	CASSQKRDAGELFF
-	TRBV27	-	TRBJ2-1	TGTGCCAGCAGTTTACAGGGAAATGGGAGGCTCAATGAGCAGTTCTTC	CASSLQGNGRLNEQFF
TRBD1	TRBV19	once	TRBJ2-4	TGTGCCAGTAGTATGGACAGGGGGCTAGCCAAAAACATTCAGTACTTC	CASSMDRGLAKNIQYF
-	TRBV30	-	TRBJ2-4	TGTGCCTGGAGTCCCCGCCTGGAGGGGAAAAACATTCAGTACTTC	CAWSPRLEGKNIQYF
TRBD2	TRBV4-2	-	TRBJ2-7	TGTGCCAGCAGCCAGGAAACCGGGACTAGCACGTTGGGAGGTAACTACGAGCAGTACTTC	CASSQETGTSTLGGNYEQYF
TRBD1	TRBV19	-	TRBJ2-1	TGTGCCAGCACCGCAGACAGGGGTCCCTCCAATGAGCAGTTCTTC	CASTADRGPSNEQFF
TRBD2	TRBV6-1	-	TRBJ2-3	TGTGCCAGCAGTTCCGTAGCGGGAAGGGATACGCAGTATTTT	CASSSVAGRDTQYF
TRBD1	TRBV5-4	-	TRBJ1-2	TGTGCCAGCAGACTGACAGGGAACTATGGCTACACCTTC	CASRLTGNYGYTF
-	TRBV6-5	-	TRBJ1-1	TGTGCCAGCAGTTACGGGGAGAACACTGAAGCTTTCTTT	CASSYGENTEAFF
TRBD1	TRBV28	-	TRBJ2-3	TGTGCCAGCAGTCGGACAGGGGGCGCATATACGCAGTATTTT	CASSRTGGAYTQYF
TRBD1	TRBV6-5	-	TRBJ1-5	TGTGCCAGCAGCGCACCGGGACAGGGGAATCAGCCCCAGCATTTT	CASSAPGQGNQPQHF
-	TRBV5-1	-	TRBJ2-5	TGCGCCAGCATAAGAACAGGGATCCAAGAGACCCAGTACTTC	CASIRTGIQETQYF
-	TRBV5-1	-	TRBJ2-7	TGCGCCAGCAGCTTGGGTTGGGGACTGACCTCCGGGGAGCAGTACTTC	CASSLGWGLTSGEQYF